The entry below gives a single T cell receptor (beta chain) sequence along with its context. Healthy Caucasians provided all donations. This sample is part of a study of identical twins. Germline V gene data show CDR1 as LGHDT and CDR2 as YNNKEL (reference sequence). The trim removed 4 bases at V and 7 bases at J, leaving 5 bases unmatched. The CDR3 sequence is 13 residues long. Unique molecular identifiers were present on cDNA, and template switching added a universal primer site. TCRdb analysed the 5' RACE reads with MiXCR anew, one entry per CDR3 protein. The table includes 450,000 or so distinct CDR3 sequences, 20% to 25% detected once. These same data were also listed under a study on T cells expressing NK-cell markers. That work adds: The same clonotypes also predominated in the CD3+CD56-NKG2C+ fraction of a few donors.

This clonotype was sampled from a woman younger than 30 in good health. The specimen sequenced was CD4+ T cells sorted from blood. This chain connects TRBV3-1 to TRBJ1-2; 8 bases are shared with TRBD1. CDR3 DNA sequence: TGTGCCAGCAGCCGGCAGGGGGCTGGTGGCTACACCTTC. Translation gives CASSRQGAGGYTF.